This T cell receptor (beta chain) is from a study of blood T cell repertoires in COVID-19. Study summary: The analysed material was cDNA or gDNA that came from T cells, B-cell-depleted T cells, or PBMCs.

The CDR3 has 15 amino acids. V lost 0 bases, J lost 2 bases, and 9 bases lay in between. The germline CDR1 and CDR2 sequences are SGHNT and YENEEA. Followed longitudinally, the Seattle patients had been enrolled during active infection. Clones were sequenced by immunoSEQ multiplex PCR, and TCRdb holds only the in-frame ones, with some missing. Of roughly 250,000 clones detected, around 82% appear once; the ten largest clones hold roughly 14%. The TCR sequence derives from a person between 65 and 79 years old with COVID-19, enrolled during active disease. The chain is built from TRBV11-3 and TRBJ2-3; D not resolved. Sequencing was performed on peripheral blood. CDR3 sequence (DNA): TGTGCCAGCAGCTTAGACTCCGCGGTCACAGATACGCAGTATTTT. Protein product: CASSLDSAVTDTQYF. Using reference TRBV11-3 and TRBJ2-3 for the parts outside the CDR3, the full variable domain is EAGVVQSPRYKIIEKKQPVAFWCNPISGHNTLYWYLQNLGQGPELLIRYENEEAVDDSQLPKDRFSAERLKGVDSTLKIQPAELGDSAVYLCASSLDSAVTDTQYFGPGTRLTVL.